The 2 T cell receptor beta chains presented below share a single source sample, sequenced in a study of T cell clonality in common variable immunodeficiency. Using immunoSEQ multiplex PCR, the repertoire was profiled, and TCRdb retains in-frame clones only, with some absent. The data show over 20,000 clones, none appearing only once, with approximately 2% held by the ten largest. Whole-study findings and limits: Common variable immunodeficiency TCR beta sequences reportedly had fewer deletions and N-nucleotide insertions.

No cognate antigen is known for these TCRs. The sequencing input was peripheral blood mononuclear cells. These receptors were collected from a human donor with common variable immunodeficiency.

This clone was counted ten times or more. The CDR3 goes on 3 residues after the read ends, and that part is filled in from the germline J gene. The chain recombines TRBV28 with TRBJ2-1, with 8 positions matching TRBD2. Germline CDR1 and CDR2: MDHEN and SYDVKM. J was trimmed by 5 bases and V by 2 bases; bases with no gene match: 5. This CDR3 is 15 amino acids long. The DNA read from the CDR3 is TGTGCCAGCAGTTTACTGCGGGGGGCCAACAATGAG. As protein: CASSLLRGANNE. The full CDR3 protein is CASSLLRGANNEQFF.

Ten or more counts support this clone. Germline is not matched at one junction end, which may reflect a read error. The CDR3 end is not reached by the read, which stops 3 residues before it; the germline J gene fills it in. V usage is TRBV7-7 and J usage is TRBJ2-5; 7 bases are shared with TRBD2. Germline loops: CDR1 SSHAT, CDR2 FNYEAQ (reference sequence). This CDR3 comprises 17 residues. CDR3 sequence reads: CASSLGSPRTRLETQYF. The CDR3 DNA, read in part, is TGTGCTAGCAGCTTAGGGAGCCCCCGGACTAGATTGGAGACC.